The 26 T cell receptor beta chains listed next were all sequenced from one sample in a study of T cells after yellow fever vaccination. TCRdb re-called the 5' RACE reads with MiXCR, one entry per CDR3 protein. The sample records 620,000 or so distinct CDR3 sequences, 12% being singletons. The material was PBMCs, obtained on the day of the yellow fever booster vaccination. The receptors here all came from a man aged 30 to 39 who received the YFV17D yellow fever vaccine.

This clonotype was seen a few times. J is TRBJ2-1 and V is TRBV9, with TRBD1 as a possible D gene (8 bases). Trimming removed 4 bases at V and 9 bases at J, with 20 bases between. Germline CDR1 SGDLS, CDR2 YYNGEE. CDR3 length: 15 amino acids. The DNA of the CDR3 is TGTGCCAGCAGCTTAAGGACAGGGACGGGGGGTGAGCAGTTCTTC. Translating it yields CASSLRTGTGGEQFF.

This clonotype has only a few counts. J is TRBJ1-2 and V is TRBV19; 8 positions agree with TRBD1. Trimming cost V 6 bases and J 5 bases; bases outside gene matches: 5. Germline V gene lookup returns CDR1 LNHDA and CDR2 SQIVND (reference sequence). The CDR3 sequence is 13 residues long. CDR3 sequence: CASRLQGAYGYTF. The DNA of the CDR3 is TGTGCCAGTAGACTGCAGGGGGCGTATGGCTACACCTTC. The whole variable domain, remainder taken from reference TRBV19 and TRBJ1-2, is DGGITQSPKYLFRKEGQNVTLSCEQNLNHDAMYWYRQDPGQGLRLIYYSQIVNDFQKGDIAEGYSVSREKKESFPLTVTSAQKNPTAFYLCASRLQGAYGYTFGSGTRLTVV.

Notes on this clonotype: The missing conserved phenylalanine or tryptophan at the end of this CDR3 makes a read error likely. The chain employs TRBV12-3 or TRBV12-4 and TRBJ2-6, with 7 bases lining up with TRBD2. Trimming at V came to 2 bases and at J to 0 bases, leaving 4 bases not matched to a gene. The length of the CDR3 is 17 residues. Here the CDR3 DNA reads TGTGCCAGCAGTTTACGGGGGGAAAGCTCTGGGGCCAACGTCCTGACTCTC. Encoded protein: CASSLRGESSGANVLTL.

The chain carries TRBV29-1 and TRBJ2-1; 9 bases fit TRBD2. CDR1 is SQVTM, CDR2 ANQGSEA, per germline. This CDR3 spans 16 amino acids. Losses at the gene ends were 5 bases for V and 6 bases for J; bases not matched to a gene: 14. The CDR3: CSVPSARAGGTNEQFF. The CDR3 DNA is TGCAGCGTTCCGTCGGCGCGGGCGGGAGGGACCAATGAGCAGTTCTTC.

This clonotype was seen a few times. This chain connects TRBV3-1 to TRBJ2-1, with TRBD2 as a possible D gene (6 bases). The CDR3 is 14 amino acids. V lost 7 bases and J 2 bases, leaving 12 bases between the germline ends. Looked up from germline, CDR1 is LGHDT and CDR2 is YNNKEL (reference sequence). CDR3 in amino acids: CASISGKPYNEQFF. The CDR3 nucleotides read TGTGCCAGCATTAGCGGAAAACCCTACAATGAGCAGTTCTTC.

The chain carries TRBV20-1 and TRBJ2-1; 8 bases align to TRBD2. Germline loops: CDR1 DFQATT, CDR2 SNEGSKA (reference sequence). V lost 2 bases, J lost 7 bases, and 10 bases stayed unmatched. This CDR3 spans 15 amino acids. CDR3: CSARPQGRGDNEQFF. Here the CDR3 DNA reads TGCAGTGCTAGACCCCAGGGGCGGGGGGATAATGAGCAGTTCTTC.

The table lists this clonotype with a few counts. V is TRBV12-3 or TRBV12-4 and J is TRBJ1-6, with D unclear. The length of the CDR3 is 15 residues. V lost 2 bases and J 7 bases, leaving 12 bases between the germline ends. The CDR3 sequence is CASSLPRGFNSPLHF. Here the CDR3 DNA reads TGTGCCAGCAGTTTACCCCGTGGCTTCAATTCACCCCTCCACTTT.

The chain joins TRBV10-2 to TRBJ1-2, with no clear D. The germline V gene encodes CDR1 WSHSY and CDR2 SAAADI. This CDR3 is built from 14 residues. Trimming cost V 3 bases and J 5 bases, with 13 bases left between them. CDR3: CASSEGVGSYGYTF. CDR3 DNA: TGCGCCAGCAGTGAAGGCGTGGGGTCATATGGCTACACCTTC.

As to this clonotype: A junction boundary mismatches the germline segment, possibly from a read error. The rearrangement links TRBV6-2 or TRBV6-3 to TRBJ1-1; TRBD1 might be the D (5 bases). This CDR3 is built from 14 residues. Germline values: CDR1 MNHEY, CDR2 SVGEGT. CDR3 loop: CASSWRDVNTGAFF. The CDR3 DNA follows: TGTGCCAGCAGTTGGAGGGACGTGAACACTGGAGCTTTCTTT.

This clonotype was found many times. The rearrangement uses TRBV12-3 or TRBV12-4 and TRBJ1-5; D is unresolved. The CDR3 extends over 14 amino acids. V gave up 5 bases and J gave up 2 bases, with 10 bases separating them. The CDR3 is CASSTSGGNQPQHF. The CDR3 DNA is TGTGCCAGCAGTACCAGTGGTGGCAATCAGCCCCAGCATTTT.

This chain joins TRBV19 and TRBJ1-1; the match to TRBD1 covers 8 bases. After removal of 8 bases from V and 5 bases from J, the junction contained 7 bases not matched to a gene. This CDR3 spans 13 amino acids. CDR1 LNHDA and CDR2 SQIVND come from the germline V gene (reference sequence). The CDR3 region is CASGQGSMTEAFF. CDR3 nucleotides: TGTGCCAGTGGACAGGGATCGATGACTGAAGCTTTCTTT.

This clonotype was recorded a few times. The gene calls are TRBV7-3 and TRBJ1-2, with D tentatively TRBD1 (6 bases). The V gene's germline CDR1 is SGHTA and CDR2 FQGTGA. This CDR3 region has 13 residues. The germline V and J ends were trimmed by 1 base and 6 bases, with 9 bases remaining between them. For the CDR3, the DNA is TGTGCCAGCAGCTTAAGTGGGGGCAATGGCTACACCTTC. Translated, it gives CASSLSGGNGYTF.

This rearrangement joins TRBV6-1 to TRBJ1-2; 8 bases are shared with TRBD1. Germline CDR1 and CDR2: MNHNS and SASEGT. The CDR3 runs to 13 residues. Trimming cost V 7 bases and J 6 bases; bases outside gene matches: 7. Here the CDR3 reads CASINDRGNGYTF. The CDR3 nucleotides read TGTGCCAGCATCAACGACAGGGGCAATGGCTACACCTTC.

This clonotype has at least ten counts. V usage is TRBV19 and J usage is TRBJ1-2; D is undetermined. With 0 bases removed from V and 5 bases from J, the gap between germline ends came to 10 bases. The CDR3 is made up of 14 amino acids. Per germline, CDR1 LNHDA and CDR2 SQIVND (reference sequence). CDR3 sequence (DNA): TGTGCCAGTAGTATAGATTTCAGGAATTATGGCTACACCTTC. It translates to CASSIDFRNYGYTF.

This clonotype was counted many times. Mismatch with germline at one junction end may stem from a read error. This chain joins TRBV23-1 and TRBJ2-1; D gene unclear. TRBV23-1 is marked as an open reading frame, function uncertain. This CDR3 is built from 14 residues. CDR3 DNA sequence: TGTGCCAGCAGCTTACAGAGCTCCTACAATGAGCAGTTCTTC. Its translation: CASSLQSSYNEQFF.

This clonotype was counted between two and nine times. The chain joins TRBV6-5 to TRBJ1-5; TRBD1 matches 7 bases. The CDR3 runs to 16 residues. The J segment lost 4 bases and the V segment lost 5 bases, leaving 11 bases of the junction unmatched. The germline CDR1 and CDR2 sequences are MNHEY and SVGAGI. CDR3: CASSNPEDRSNQPQHF. DNA for the CDR3: TGTGCCAGCAGTAACCCTGAGGACAGGTCAAATCAGCCCCAGCATTTT.

This clonotype was recorded a few times. CDR3 DNA sequence: TGTGCCATCAGTGATCCCACGGGACTAGCGGGAGTGGGGGAGCTGTTTTTT. Translation gives CAISDPTGLAGVGELFF. This sequence joins TRBV10-3 and TRBJ2-2; 14 bases are shared with TRBD2. The CDR3 is made up of 17 amino acids. Germline V gene data show CDR1 as ENHRY and CDR2 as SYGVKD. With 3 bases clipped from V and 8 bases from J, the junction kept 8 bases outside the gene matches.

The V and J genes are TRBV5-4 and TRBJ1-3; no definite D call. This CDR3 has 12 residues. The V gene lost 0 bases and the J gene lost 8 bases, with 6 bases spanning the gap. Germline V gene data show CDR1 as SGHNT and CDR2 as YYREEE (reference sequence). CDR3 amino acids: CASSLDSDTIYF. In nucleotides, the CDR3 is TGTGCCAGCAGCTTGGATTCGGACACCATATATTTT.

This clonotype has more than one count but fewer than ten. The rearrangement uses TRBV7-2 and TRBJ2-2; no firm D call. V gave up 4 bases and J gave up 8 bases, with 14 bases separating them. Germline V CDR1 and CDR2: SGHTA, FQGNSA. The CDR3 is 14 amino acids. The CDR3 DNA follows: TGTGCCAGCAGCTCCGATTGGGGTGTAGGGGAGCTGTTTTTT. Its protein is CASSSDWGVGELFF.

The V call is TRBV5-1, the J call TRBJ2-1; D unresolved. Trimming took off 4 bases at V and 8 bases at J, with 16 bases between the two ends. CDR1 is SGHRS and CDR2 is YFSETQ in the germline V gene. The CDR3 length is 14 residues. CDR3 sequence reads: CASSEQDPKYEQFF. CDR3 DNA: TGCGCCAGCAGCGAGCAGGACCCTAAGTATGAGCAGTTCTTC.

This sequence joins TRBV12-3 or TRBV12-4 and TRBJ2-7; no clear D. The length of the CDR3 is 13 residues. Between the trimmed V and J ends, which lost 3 bases and 1 base, there was a span of 7 bases. The CDR3 loop is CASSFPPSYEQYF. CDR3 bases: TGTGCCAGCAGTTTCCCGCCGTCCTACGAGCAGTACTTC.

CDR3 DNA: TGTGCCAGCAGCTTAGGACGCCGGGACTACTACGAGCAGTACTTC. This gives the protein CASSLGRRDYYEQYF. The chain couples TRBV7-2 to TRBJ2-7, with TRBD2 identical over 7 bases. The CDR3 runs 15 residues. V lost 1 base and J lost 3; bases outside the gene matches: 6. CDR1 is SGHTA and CDR2 is FQGNSA in the germline V gene. Together with reference TRBV7-2 and TRBJ2-7, the CDR3 gives the full variable domain: GAGVSQSPSNKVTEKGKDVELRCDPISGHTALYWYRQSLGQGLEFLIYFQGNSAPDKSGLPSDRFSAERTGGSVSTLTIQRTQQEDSAVYLCASSLGRRDYYEQYFGPGTRLTVT.

This clonotype was counted at least ten times. CDR3 DNA: TGCGCCAGTCGGAATAGCGGTTCCTACGAGCAGTACTTC. Translated: CASRNSGSYEQYF. This chain links TRBV5-1 with TRBJ2-7, with D perhaps matching TRBD2 (6 bases). The CDR3 consists of 13 residues. The V gene's germline CDR1 is SGHRS and CDR2 YFSETQ. V was shortened by 8 bases and J by 1 base, with 13 bases between the two germline ends.

The rearrangement links TRBV11-2 to TRBJ2-7; TRBD1 aligns across 10 bases. Germline trimming cut 3 bases from V and 6 bases from J; bases unmatched to any gene: 11. The CDR3 covers 16 residues. Germline V lookup: CDR1 SGHAT, CDR2 FQNNGV. The CDR3, as DNA: TGTGCCAGCAGCTTTGCACCGGGACAGGGGCTCAGCGAGCAGTACTTC. This gives the protein CASSFAPGQGLSEQYF.

This clonotype was recorded many times. The chain joins TRBV4-2 to TRBJ2-5; TRBD1 might be the D (7 bases). V shed 3 bases and J shed 4 bases, with 15 bases lying between them. The germline V gene has CDR1 LGHNA and CDR2 YNFKEQ. There are 15 residues in the CDR3. The CDR3 spells CASSQATGEAETQYF. The DNA for the CDR3 is TGTGCCAGCAGCCAGGCTACAGGGGAGGCAGAGACCCAGTACTTC.

This clonotype was found a few times. This sequence joins TRBV29-1 and TRBJ2-3; the match to TRBD1 covers 9 bases. CDR1 and CDR2 from the germline V gene are SQVTM and ANQGSEA. The CDR3 spans 15 residues. After removal of 7 bases from V and 5 bases from J, the junction contained 13 bases not matched to a gene. Here the CDR3 reads CSGVPGQGRIDTQYF. The CDR3 nucleotides read TGCAGCGGTGTACCGGGACAGGGACGGATAGATACGCAGTATTTT.